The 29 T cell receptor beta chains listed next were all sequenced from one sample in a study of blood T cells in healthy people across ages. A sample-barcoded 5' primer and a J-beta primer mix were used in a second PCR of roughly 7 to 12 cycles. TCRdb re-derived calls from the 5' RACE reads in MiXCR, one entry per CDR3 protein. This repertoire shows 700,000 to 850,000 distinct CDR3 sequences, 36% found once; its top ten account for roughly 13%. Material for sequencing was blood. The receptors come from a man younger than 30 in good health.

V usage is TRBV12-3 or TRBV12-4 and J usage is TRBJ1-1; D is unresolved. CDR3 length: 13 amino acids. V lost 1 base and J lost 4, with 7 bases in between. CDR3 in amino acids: CASSLVTATEAFF. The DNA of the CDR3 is TGTGCCAGCAGTTTAGTGACTGCCACTGAAGCTTTCTTT.

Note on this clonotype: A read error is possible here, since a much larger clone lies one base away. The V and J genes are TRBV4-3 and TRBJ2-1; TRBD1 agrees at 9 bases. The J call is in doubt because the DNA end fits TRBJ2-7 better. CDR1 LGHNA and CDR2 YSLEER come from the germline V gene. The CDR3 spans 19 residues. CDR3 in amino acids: CASSQDPGQGISSYNEQYF. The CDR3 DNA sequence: TGCGCCAGCAGCCAAGACCCCGGACAGGGGATCAGCTCCTACAATGAGCAGTACTTC.

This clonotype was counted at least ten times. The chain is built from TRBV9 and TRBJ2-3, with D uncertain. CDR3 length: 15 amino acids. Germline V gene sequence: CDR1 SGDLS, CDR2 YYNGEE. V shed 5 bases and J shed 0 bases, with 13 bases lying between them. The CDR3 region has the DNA TGTGCCAGCAGTCATGGGAAGATAAGCACAGATACGCAGTATTTT. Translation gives CASSHGKISTDTQYF.

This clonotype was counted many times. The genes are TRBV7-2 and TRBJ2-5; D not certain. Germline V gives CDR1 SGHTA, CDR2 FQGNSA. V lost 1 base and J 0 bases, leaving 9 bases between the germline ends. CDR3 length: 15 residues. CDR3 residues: CASSLGSRYQETQYF. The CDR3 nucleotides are TGTGCCAGCAGCTTAGGTTCGAGGTACCAAGAGACCCAGTACTTC.

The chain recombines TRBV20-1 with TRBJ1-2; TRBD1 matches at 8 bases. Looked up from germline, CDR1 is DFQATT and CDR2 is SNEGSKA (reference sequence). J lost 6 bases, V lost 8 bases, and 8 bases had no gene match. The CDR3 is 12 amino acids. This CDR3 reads CSKRTGLNGYTF. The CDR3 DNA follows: TGCAGTAAAAGGACAGGGTTGAATGGCTACACCTTC.

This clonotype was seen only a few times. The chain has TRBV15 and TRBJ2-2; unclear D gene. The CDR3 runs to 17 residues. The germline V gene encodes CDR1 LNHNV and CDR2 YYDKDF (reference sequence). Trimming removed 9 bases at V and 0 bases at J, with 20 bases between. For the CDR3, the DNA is TGTGCCACTTCCCGGCGTCTAGATTCCGCGAACACCGGGGAGCTGTTTTTT. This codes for CATSRRLDSANTGELFF.

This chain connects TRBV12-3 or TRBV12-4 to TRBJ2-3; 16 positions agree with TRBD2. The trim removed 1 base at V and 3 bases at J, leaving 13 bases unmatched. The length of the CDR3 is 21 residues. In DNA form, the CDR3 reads TGTGCCAGCAGTTTAGGCGGTCGGGGACTAGCGGGGGGGCTTTCGACAGATACGCAGTATTTT. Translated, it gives CASSLGGRGLAGGLSTDTQYF.

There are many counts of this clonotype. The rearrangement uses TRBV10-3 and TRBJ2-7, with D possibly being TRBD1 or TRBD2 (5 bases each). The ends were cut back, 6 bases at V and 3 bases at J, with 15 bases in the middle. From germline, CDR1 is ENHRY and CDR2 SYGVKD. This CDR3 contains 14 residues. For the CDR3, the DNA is TGTGCCATCAGGATCGGGGCCTCCGACTACGAGCAGTACTTC. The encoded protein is CAIRIGASDYEQYF.

The CDR3 region is CATSRDPGESTEAFF. The CDR3 DNA sequence: TGTGCCACCAGCAGAGATCCGGGAGAAAGTACTGAAGCTTTCTTT. The chain uses TRBV15 and TRBJ1-1, with no clear D. Germline assignment: CDR1 LNHNV and CDR2 YYDKDF (reference sequence). The CDR3 consists of 15 residues. Trimming stripped 0 bases from V and 5 bases from J, with 13 bases between.

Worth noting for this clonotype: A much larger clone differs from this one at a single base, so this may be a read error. The CDR3 nucleotides read TGTGTCAGCAGCCTAAGGACAGGGATTAATGACATTCAGTACTTC. Protein: CVSSLRTGINDIQYF. The rearrangement uses TRBV7-2 and TRBJ2-5, with 8 bases aligning to TRBD1. Gene TRBJ2-4 matches the end of the DNA better, so the J call may be wrong. The CDR3 is made up of 15 amino acids. CDR1 and CDR2 from the germline V gene are SGHTA and FQGNSA.

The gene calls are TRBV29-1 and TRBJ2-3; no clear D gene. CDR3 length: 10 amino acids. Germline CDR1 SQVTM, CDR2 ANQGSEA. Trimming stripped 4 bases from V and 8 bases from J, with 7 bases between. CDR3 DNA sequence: TGCAGCGTTGTAAGGGTTACGCAGTATTTT. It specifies CSVVRVTQYF.

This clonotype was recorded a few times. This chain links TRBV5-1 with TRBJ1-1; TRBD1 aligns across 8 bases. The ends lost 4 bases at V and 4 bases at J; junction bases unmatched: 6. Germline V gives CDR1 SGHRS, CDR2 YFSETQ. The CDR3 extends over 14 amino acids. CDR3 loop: CASSMTGAGTEAFF. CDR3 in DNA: TGCGCCAGCAGCATGACAGGGGCAGGCACTGAAGCTTTCTTT.

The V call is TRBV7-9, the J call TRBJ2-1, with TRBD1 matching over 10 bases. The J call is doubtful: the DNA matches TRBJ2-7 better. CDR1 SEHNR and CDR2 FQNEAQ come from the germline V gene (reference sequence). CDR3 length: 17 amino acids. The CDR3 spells CASSLRPDRGSYNEQYF. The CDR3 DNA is TGTGCCAGCAGCTTAAGGCCGGACAGGGGGTCCTACAATGAGCAGTACTTC.

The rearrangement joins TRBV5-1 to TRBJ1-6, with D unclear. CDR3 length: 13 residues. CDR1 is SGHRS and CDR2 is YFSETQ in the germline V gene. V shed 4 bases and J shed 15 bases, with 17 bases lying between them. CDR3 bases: TGCGCCAGCAGCGTGGAGGTAGGGAGGGACCTCCACTTT. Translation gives CASSVEVGRDLHF.

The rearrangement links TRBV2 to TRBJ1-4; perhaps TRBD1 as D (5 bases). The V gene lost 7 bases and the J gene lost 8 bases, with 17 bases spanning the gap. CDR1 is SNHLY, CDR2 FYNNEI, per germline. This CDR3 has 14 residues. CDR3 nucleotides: TGTGCCAGCACTCCCGGGGGAATGGGGGAAAAACTGTTTTTT. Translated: CASTPGGMGEKLFF.

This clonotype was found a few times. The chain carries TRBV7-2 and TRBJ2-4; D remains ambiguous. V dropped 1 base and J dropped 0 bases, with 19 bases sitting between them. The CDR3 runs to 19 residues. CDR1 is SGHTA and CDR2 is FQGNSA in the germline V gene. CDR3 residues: CASSLGPLRAALAKNIQYF. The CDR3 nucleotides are TGTGCCAGCAGCTTAGGTCCCTTACGGGCGGCCCTAGCCAAAAACATTCAGTACTTC.

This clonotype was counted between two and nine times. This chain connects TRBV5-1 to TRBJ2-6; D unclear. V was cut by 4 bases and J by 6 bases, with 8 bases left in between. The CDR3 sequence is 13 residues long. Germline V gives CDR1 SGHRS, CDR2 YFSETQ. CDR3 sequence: CASSLTEANVLTF. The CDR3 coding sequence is TGCGCCAGCAGCCTTACAGAGGCCAACGTCCTGACTTTC.

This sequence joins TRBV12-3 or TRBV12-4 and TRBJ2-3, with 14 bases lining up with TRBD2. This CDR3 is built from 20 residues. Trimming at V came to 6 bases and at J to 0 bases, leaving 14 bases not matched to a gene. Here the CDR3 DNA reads TGTGCCAGCAGCCAATTGACTAGCGGGGGGGCATCTACTAGCACAGATACGCAGTATTTT. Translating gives CASSQLTSGGASTSTDTQYF.

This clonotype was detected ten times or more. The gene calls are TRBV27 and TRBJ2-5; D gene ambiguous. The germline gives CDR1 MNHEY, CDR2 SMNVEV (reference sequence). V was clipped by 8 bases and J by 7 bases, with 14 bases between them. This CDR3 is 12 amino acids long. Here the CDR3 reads CASGPVELTQYF. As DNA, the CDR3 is TGTGCCAGCGGACCAGTAGAACTGACCCAGTACTTC.

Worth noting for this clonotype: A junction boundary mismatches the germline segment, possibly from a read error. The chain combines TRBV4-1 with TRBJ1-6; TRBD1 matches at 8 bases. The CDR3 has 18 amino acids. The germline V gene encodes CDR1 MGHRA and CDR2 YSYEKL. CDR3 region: CASSQKILGQGLGSPPHF. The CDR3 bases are TGCGCCAGCAGCCAAAAAATCCTCGGACAGGGCCTCGGTTCACCCCCCCACTTT.

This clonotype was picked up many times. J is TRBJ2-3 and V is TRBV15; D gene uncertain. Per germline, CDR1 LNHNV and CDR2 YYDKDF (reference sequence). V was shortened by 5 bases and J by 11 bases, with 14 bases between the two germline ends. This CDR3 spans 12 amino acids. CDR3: CATSETGMKQYF. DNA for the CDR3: TGTGCCACCAGCGAGACCGGTATGAAGCAGTATTTT.

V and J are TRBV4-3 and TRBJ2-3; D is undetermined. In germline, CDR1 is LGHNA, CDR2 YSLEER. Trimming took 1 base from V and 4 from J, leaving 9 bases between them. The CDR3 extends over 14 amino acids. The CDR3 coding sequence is TGCGCCAGCAGCCAAGGGGCCGGTTCAGATACGCAGTATTTT. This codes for CASSQGAGSDTQYF.

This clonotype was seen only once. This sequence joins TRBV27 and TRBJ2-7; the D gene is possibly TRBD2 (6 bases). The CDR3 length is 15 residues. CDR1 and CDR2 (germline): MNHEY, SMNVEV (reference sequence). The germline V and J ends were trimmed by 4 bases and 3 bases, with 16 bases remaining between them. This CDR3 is CASSSTPGRNYEQYF. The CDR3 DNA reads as TGTGCCAGCAGTTCAACGCCCGGGAGAAACTACGAGCAGTACTTC.

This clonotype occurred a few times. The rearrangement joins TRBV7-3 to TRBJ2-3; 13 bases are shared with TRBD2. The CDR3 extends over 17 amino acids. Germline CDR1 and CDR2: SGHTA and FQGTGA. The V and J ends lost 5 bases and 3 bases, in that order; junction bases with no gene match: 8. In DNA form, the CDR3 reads TGTGCCAGCAGCCAATCGGGACTAGCGGGGTCTACAGATACGCAGTATTTT. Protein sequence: CASSQSGLAGSTDTQYF.

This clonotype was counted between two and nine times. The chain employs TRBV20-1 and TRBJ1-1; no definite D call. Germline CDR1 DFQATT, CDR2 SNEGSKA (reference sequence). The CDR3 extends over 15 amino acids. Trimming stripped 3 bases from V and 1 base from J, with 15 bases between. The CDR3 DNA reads TGCAGTGCTAGTCCGCATGGAATATGGAACACTGAAGCTTTCTTT. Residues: CSASPHGIWNTEAFF.

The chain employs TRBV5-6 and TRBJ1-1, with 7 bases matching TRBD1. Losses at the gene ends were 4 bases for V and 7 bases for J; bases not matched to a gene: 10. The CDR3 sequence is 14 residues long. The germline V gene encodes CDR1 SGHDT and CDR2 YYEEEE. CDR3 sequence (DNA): TGTGCCAGCAGCCCGACAGGGATGGACGGTGAAGCTTTCTTT. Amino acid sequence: CASSPTGMDGEAFF.

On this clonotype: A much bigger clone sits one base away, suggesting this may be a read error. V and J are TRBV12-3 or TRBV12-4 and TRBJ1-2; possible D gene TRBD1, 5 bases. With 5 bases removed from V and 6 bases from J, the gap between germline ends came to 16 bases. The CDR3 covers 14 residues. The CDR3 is CASSHRQWMNGYTF. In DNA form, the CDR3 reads TGTGCCAGCAGTCACCGACAGTGGATGAATGGCTACACCTTC.

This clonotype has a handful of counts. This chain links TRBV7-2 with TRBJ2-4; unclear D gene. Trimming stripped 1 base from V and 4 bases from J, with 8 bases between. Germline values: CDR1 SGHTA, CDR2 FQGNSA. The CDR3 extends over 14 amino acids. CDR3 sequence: CASSLVAEKNIQYF. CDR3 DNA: TGTGCCAGCAGCTTAGTCGCGGAAAAAAACATTCAGTACTTC.

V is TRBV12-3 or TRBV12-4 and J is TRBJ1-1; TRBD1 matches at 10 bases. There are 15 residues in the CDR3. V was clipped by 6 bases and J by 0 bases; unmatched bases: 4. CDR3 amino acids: CASRWTGGVNTEAFF. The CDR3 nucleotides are TGTGCCAGCAGATGGACAGGGGGGGTGAACACTGAAGCTTTCTTT.